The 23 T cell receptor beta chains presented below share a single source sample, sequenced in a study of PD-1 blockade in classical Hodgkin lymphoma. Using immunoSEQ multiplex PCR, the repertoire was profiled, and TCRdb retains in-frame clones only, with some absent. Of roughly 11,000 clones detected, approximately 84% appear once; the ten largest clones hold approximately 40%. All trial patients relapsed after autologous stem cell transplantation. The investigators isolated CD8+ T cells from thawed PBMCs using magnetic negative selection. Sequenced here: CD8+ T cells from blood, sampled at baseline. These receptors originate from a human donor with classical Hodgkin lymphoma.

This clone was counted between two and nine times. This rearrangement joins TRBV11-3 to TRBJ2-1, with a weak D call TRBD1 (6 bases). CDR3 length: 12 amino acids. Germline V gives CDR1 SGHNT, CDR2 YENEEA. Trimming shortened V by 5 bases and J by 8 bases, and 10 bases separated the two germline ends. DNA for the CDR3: TGTGCCAGCAGCACATCAGGGGATGAGCAGTTCTTC. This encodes CASSTSGDEQFF.

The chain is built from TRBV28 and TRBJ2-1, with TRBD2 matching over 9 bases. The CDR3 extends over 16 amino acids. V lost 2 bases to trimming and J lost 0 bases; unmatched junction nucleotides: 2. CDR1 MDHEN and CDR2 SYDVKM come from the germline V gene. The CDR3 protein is CASSLPTSGSYNEQFF. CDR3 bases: TGTGCCAGCAGTTTACCGACTAGCGGCTCCTACAATGAGCAGTTCTTC.

The CDR3 here is CASPEAMSYTF. The CDR3 coding sequence is TGTGCCAGCCCAGAGGCAATGAGCTACACCTTC. The chain combines TRBV7-2 with TRBJ1-2; the D is unclear. V was trimmed by 8 bases and J by 9 bases, leaving 13 bases between them. Germline CDR1 is SGHTA and CDR2 is FQGNSA. CDR3 size: 11 residues. Using reference TRBV7-2 and TRBJ1-2 for the parts outside the CDR3, the full variable domain is GAGVSQSPSNKVTEKGKDVELRCDPISGHTALYWYRQSLGQGLEFLIYFQGNSAPDKSGLPSDRFSAERTGGSVSTLTIQRTQQEDSAVYLCASPEAMSYTFGSGTRLTVV.

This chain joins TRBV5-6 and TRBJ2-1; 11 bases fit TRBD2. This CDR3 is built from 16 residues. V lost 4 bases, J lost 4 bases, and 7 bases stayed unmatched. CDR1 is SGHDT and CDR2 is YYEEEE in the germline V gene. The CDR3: CASSAGLAGVYNEQFF. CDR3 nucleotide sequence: TGTGCCAGCAGCGCAGGACTAGCGGGTGTTTACAATGAGCAGTTCTTC.

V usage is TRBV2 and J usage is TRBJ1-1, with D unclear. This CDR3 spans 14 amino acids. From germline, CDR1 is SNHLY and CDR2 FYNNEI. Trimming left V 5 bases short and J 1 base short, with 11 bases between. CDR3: CASSIVSGNTEAFF. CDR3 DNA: TGTGCCAGCAGTATCGTTTCGGGGAACACTGAAGCTTTCTTT.

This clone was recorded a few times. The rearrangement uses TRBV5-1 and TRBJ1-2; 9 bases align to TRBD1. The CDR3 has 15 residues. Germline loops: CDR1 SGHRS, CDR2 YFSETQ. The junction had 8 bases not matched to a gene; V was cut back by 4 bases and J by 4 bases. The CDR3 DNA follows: TGCGCCAGCAGCACCAGGACAGGGGATTTCTATGGCTACACCTTC. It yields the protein CASSTRTGDFYGYTF.

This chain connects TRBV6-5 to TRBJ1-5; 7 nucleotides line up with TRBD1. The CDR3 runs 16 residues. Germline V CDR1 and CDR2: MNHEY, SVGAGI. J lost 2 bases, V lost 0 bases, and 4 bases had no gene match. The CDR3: CASSYSAGTGNQPQHF. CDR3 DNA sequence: TGTGCCAGCAGTTACTCAGCCGGGACAGGCAATCAGCCCCAGCATTTT.

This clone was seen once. The CDR3 loop is CASRTLRGGASSNQPQHF. Here the CDR3 DNA reads TGTGCCAGCAGAACCTTAAGAGGGGGGGCCTCTAGCAATCAGCCCCAGCATTTT. The chain is built from TRBV21-1 and TRBJ1-5. TRBV21-1 is recorded as a pseudogene. This CDR3 has 18 residues.

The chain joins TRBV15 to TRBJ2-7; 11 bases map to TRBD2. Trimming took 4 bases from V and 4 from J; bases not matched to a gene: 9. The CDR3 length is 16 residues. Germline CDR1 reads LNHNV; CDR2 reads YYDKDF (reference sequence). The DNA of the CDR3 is TGTGCCACCAGCACGAGACTAGCGGGGCTTTCGTACGAGCAGTACTTC. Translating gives CATSTRLAGLSYEQYF.

This chain's CDR3 is CASSPVGTFLLAGANVLTF. DNA of the CDR3: TGTGCCAGCAGCCCAGTGGGGACCTTTCTCCTCGCTGGGGCCAACGTCCTGACTTTC. The chain employs TRBV14 and TRBJ2-6; D is perhaps TRBD1 or TRBD2 (5 bases each). CDR3 length: 19 residues. Trimming took off 4 bases at V and 2 bases at J, with 21 bases between the two ends. Germline V gives CDR1 SGHDN, CDR2 FVKESK.

CDR3 sequence (DNA): TGTGCCAGCAGCCCTGACAGGATCCAGGAAAAACTGTTTTTT. It yields the protein CASSPDRIQEKLFF. This chain links TRBV6-5 with TRBJ1-4; possible D gene TRBD1, 6 bases. Trimming left V 6 bases short and J 8 bases short, with 16 bases between. This CDR3 has 14 residues. Germline lookup yields CDR1 MNHEY and CDR2 SVGAGI.

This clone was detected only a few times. This CDR3 reads CASSYETAYGYTF. The CDR3 nucleotides are TGCGCCAGCAGCTACGAGACAGCCTATGGCTACACCTTC. This chain connects TRBV5-1 to TRBJ1-2; D is perhaps TRBD1 (5 bases). Germline V lookup: CDR1 SGHRS, CDR2 YFSETQ. V lost 3 bases and J lost 4, with 10 bases in between. This CDR3 has 13 amino acids.

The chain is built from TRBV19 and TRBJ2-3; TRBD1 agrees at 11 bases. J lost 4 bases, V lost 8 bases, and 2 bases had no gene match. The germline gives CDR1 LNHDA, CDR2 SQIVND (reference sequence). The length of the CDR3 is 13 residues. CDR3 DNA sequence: TGTGCCAGTGGGGACAGGGGGTCAGATACGCAGTATTTT. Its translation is CASGDRGSDTQYF.

The CDR3 is CASSRDRGSQPQHF. CDR3 sequence (DNA): TGTGCCAGCAGTCGGGACAGGGGAAGTCAGCCCCAGCATTTT. The rearrangement joins TRBV6-5 to TRBJ1-5; 10 bases line up with TRBD1. CDR1 and CDR2 from the germline V gene are MNHEY and SVGAGI. After removal of 5 bases from V and 6 bases from J, the junction contained 4 bases not matched to a gene. The CDR3 length is 14 residues.

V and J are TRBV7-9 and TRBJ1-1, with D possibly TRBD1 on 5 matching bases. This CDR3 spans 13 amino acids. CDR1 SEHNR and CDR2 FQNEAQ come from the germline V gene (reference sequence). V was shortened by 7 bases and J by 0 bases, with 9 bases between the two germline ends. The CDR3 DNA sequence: TGTGCCAGCAATGGGGGGGTGAACACTGAAGCTTTCTTT. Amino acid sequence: CASNGGVNTEAFF.

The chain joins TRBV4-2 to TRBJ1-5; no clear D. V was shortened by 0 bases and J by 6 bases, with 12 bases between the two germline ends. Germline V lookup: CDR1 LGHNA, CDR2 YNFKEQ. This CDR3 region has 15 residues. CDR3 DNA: TGTGCCAGCAGCCAAGACAGGCCGAGTCTTCAGCCCCAGCATTTT. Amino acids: CASSQDRPSLQPQHF.

The CDR3 DNA reads as TGTGCCAGCAGCTTCGCGACAGATACGCAGTATTTT. Translated, it gives CASSFATDTQYF. V and J are TRBV5-8 and TRBJ2-3; D not resolved. Trimming cost V 2 bases and J 3 bases, with 4 bases left between them. This CDR3 is 12 amino acids long. CDR1 is SGHTS and CDR2 is YDEGEE in the germline V gene.

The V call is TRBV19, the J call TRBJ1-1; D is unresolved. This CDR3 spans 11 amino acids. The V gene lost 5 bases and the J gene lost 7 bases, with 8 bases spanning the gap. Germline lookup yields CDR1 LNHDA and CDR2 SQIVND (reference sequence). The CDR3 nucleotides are TGTGCCAGTAGTTCCCCCTATGAAGCTTTCTTT. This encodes CASSSPYEAFF.

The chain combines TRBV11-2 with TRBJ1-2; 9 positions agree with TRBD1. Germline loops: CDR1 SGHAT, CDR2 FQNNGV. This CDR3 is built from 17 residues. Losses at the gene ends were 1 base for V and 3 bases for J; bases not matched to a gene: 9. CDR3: CASSLGTGGPEDYGYTF. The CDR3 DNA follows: TGTGCCAGCAGCTTAGGAACAGGGGGCCCGGAAGACTATGGCTACACCTTC.

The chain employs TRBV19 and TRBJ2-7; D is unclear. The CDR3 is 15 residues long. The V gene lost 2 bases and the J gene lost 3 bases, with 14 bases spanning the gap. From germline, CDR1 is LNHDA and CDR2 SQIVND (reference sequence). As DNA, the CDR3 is TGTGCCAGTAGTATAAACAGCTTTAATGACTACGAGCAGTACTTC. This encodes CASSINSFNDYEQYF.

CDR3 DNA: TGTGCCAGCAGCCAAACGGCCTACGAGCAGTACTTC. It translates to CASSQTAYEQYF. The chain recombines TRBV14 with TRBJ2-7; no firm D call. Deletions cut 2 bases from V and 2 bases from J, with 4 bases between. The CDR3 spans 12 residues. Germline CDR1 SGHDN, CDR2 FVKESK.

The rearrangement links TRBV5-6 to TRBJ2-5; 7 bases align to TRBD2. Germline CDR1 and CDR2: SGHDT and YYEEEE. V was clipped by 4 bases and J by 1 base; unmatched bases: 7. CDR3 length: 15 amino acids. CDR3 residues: CASSPLGGGQETQYF. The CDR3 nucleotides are TGTGCCAGCAGCCCCTTGGGGGGGGGCCAAGAGACCCAGTACTTC.

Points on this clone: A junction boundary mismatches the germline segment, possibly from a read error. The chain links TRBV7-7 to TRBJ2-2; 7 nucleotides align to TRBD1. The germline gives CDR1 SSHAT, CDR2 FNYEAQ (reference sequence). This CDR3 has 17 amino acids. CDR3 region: CASSSLFGTDNTGELFF. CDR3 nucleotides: TGTGCTAGCAGCTCCCTCTTTGGGACAGACAACACCGGGGAGCTGTTTTTT.